This record concerns one T cell receptor beta chain sequence. The antigen this receptor binds is unknown. No much larger clone exists at a distance of one base, and base qualities are not known. This record belongs to a study of T cells in pancreatic ductal adenocarcinoma (dated by TCRdb to the late 2010s). Background on the whole study: Seeking insight into the adaptive T-cell response that arises naturally, the researchers examined how many CD8+ T cells infiltrated tumors of resected pancreatic ductal adenocarcinoma, where they sat, and what features they had, alongside the same properties of suppressive cells.

Selected pancreatic ductal adenocarcinoma patients had undergone surgery without neoadjuvant therapy. After peripheral blood was drawn into heparin tubes, PBMCs were separated on a histopaque density gradient and then cryopreserved in roughly 10% DMSO. Using the DNeasy Blood and Tissue Kit along with Proteinase K and RNase treatment, genomic DNA was extracted from 7 PBMC specimens and 9 flash-frozen tumor specimens. The immunoSEQ hsTCRB kit was used to amplify TCR beta CDR3 regions from genomic DNA. An Illumina HiSeq system was used for high-throughput TRB CDR3 sequencing. As for the original processing: Sequencing reads were analyzed with the immunoSEQ software, and nonproductive sequences with premature stops or frame-shifts were excluded. Clonality of the repertoire was calculated as one minus Shannon entropy normalized by log2 of the number of unique productive sequences. TCRdb mirrors the immuneACCESS table, restricted to in-frame sequences. Some clones are absent from its copies; in checked studies, under half trace to an unresolved V gene, and the reason for the others is unknown. The V and J calls and clone size are taken from that table; D and trimming were inferred from the DNA. This sample gives roughly 100,000 clones in total; more than 90% of them show up just once. The biggest ten clones account for around 3.2% of the sample.

Trimming takes 10 bases off V and 6 bases off J; junction bases not matched to a gene: 16. The CDR3 goes from the cysteine to the phenylalanine over 15 residues. Left in the record is the CDR3 DNA by itself, 45 bases read in frame from the first base. CDR1 and CDR2 are read off the germline V gene as SNHLY and FYNNEI. The paper as a whole reports these results and caveats: No significant difference in T-cell clonality was found between tumor and blood, with mean clonality of approximately 0.12 in tumors and around 0.07 in blood. Because tumors are enriched in CD45RO+ effector T cells rather than naive T cells, which biases toward lower diversity, comparisons of clonality between tumor and blood may be biased. More total productive templates and around 8-fold more unique clonotypes were found in blood samples than in tumor samples. Since most people with pancreatic cancer show up with disease that cannot be operated on, the resected cohort was biased toward the minority who had early-stage disease.

Sequences were obtained from PBMCs. The V gene is TRBV2 and the J gene is TRBJ2-3; 7 nucleotides in the junction match TRBD2. This receptor was identified in a human donor with pancreatic ductal adenocarcinoma. The CDR3 amino acid sequence is: CATERDRGLVDTQYF. The nucleotide sequence reads as follows: TGTGCCACAGAGCGGGACCGGGGGTTGGTGGATACGCAGTATTTT.